This TCR beta chain was sequenced during a study of cytomegalovirus exposure and HLA in healthy donors. Study context: Findings of an earlier analysis included around 100 million unique TCR beta sequences from 190 million or so T cells. Overall study results and limits: TCR association rates varied by HLA locus in a later analysis, with DRB1 highest and HLA-C lowest. The study carried out a later analysis of TCR beta sequences. It associated some 15,000 of them with specific HLA alleles at a false discovery rate of 0.05. Among donors in an Asian-associated ancestry cluster, a later analysis reportedly found fewer N-insertions than the roughly 730-donor mean.

With regard to this clone: Its antigen is unidentified.

The CDR3 runs to 13 residues. The germline V gene has CDR1 LGHNT and CDR2 FRNRAP. V was shortened by 2 bases and J by 2 bases, with 6 bases between the two germline ends. The PCR made use of 60 Vbeta and 13 Jbeta primers. Assay used: immunoSEQ multiplex PCR; TCRdb lists only in-frame clones, some missing. The sample includes about 69,000 clones, roughly 76% seen only once; the top ten take 3.3%. V is TRBV12-5 and J is TRBJ1-1; no firm D call. The source is a man aged 18 to 29 in good health and CMV-seronegative. Material: PBMCs. In DNA, the CDR3 is TGTGCTAGTGGTTTGTCCTTCAACACTGAAGCTTTCTTT. Translated: CASGLSFNTEAFF.